The 6 T cell receptor beta chains below were found in one sample sequenced in a study of blood T cell repertoires in COVID-19. Clones were read by immunoSEQ multiplex PCR, and TCRdb kept only the in-frame ones, dropping some. This table has 45,000 to 55,000 clones, roughly 88% appearing once. The sequencing sample was made of peripheral blood. The origin of the receptors is a human donor in a cohort sampled during active COVID-19.

The chain is built from TRBV29-1 and TRBJ2-3; TRBD2 matches 15 bases. The CDR3 runs 17 residues. The germline V gene encodes CDR1 SQVTM and CDR2 ANQGSEA. Trimming removed 5 bases from V and 3 bases from J; junction bases left unmatched: 9. The CDR3 sequence: CSVLGGLAGGSTDTQYF. CDR3 DNA sequence: TGCAGCGTTTTGGGGGGACTAGCGGGAGGCTCGACAGATACGCAGTATTTT.

This clone was seen a single time. The chain links TRBV11-3 to TRBJ2-7, with 10 positions matching TRBD2. V shed 6 bases, J shed 6 bases, and the junction held 5 bases outside the gene matches. Germline assignment: CDR1 SGHNT and CDR2 YENEEA. This CDR3 has 13 amino acids. CDR3 sequence: CASSLLAGSEQYF. The CDR3 DNA is TGTGCCAGCAGTCTACTAGCGGGGAGCGAGCAGTACTTC.

The J gene is TRBJ2-5, the V gene TRBV11-3; 15 bases are a match to TRBD2. V was pared by 4 bases and J by 2 bases, with 5 bases of the junction left unmatched. This CDR3 has 17 residues. Germline assignment: CDR1 SGHNT and CDR2 YENEEA. The CDR3 loop is CASSSGLAGGPQETQYF. The CDR3 nucleotides read TGTGCCAGCAGCTCCGGACTAGCGGGAGGGCCGCAAGAGACCCAGTACTTC.

This clone was detected only once. CDR3: CAWSVHTNYGYTF. CDR3 DNA sequence: TGTGCCTGGAGTGTACACACAAACTATGGCTACACCTTC. V is TRBV30 and J is TRBJ1-2; D is unresolved. Germline V lookup: CDR1 GTSNPN, CDR2 SVGIG (reference sequence). The CDR3 sequence is 13 residues long. V was trimmed by 0 bases and J by 2 bases, leaving 7 bases between them. The whole variable domain, remainder taken from reference TRBV30 and TRBJ1-2, is SQTIHQWPATLVQPVGSPLSLECTVEGTSNPNLYWYRQAAGRGLQLLFYSVGIGQISSEVPQNLSASRPQDRQFILSSKKLLLSDSGFYLCAWSVHTNYGYTFGSGTRLTVV.

The V call is TRBV5-1, the J call TRBJ2-5; 8 bases map to TRBD2. The CDR3 extends over 15 amino acids. V trimming: 5 bases; J trimming: 4 bases; junction bases outside the gene matches: 10. Germline loops: CDR1 SGHRS, CDR2 YFSETQ. CDR3 nucleotides: TGCGCCAGCAGTCCGGAGGGAGCGGGAGTAGAGACCCAGTACTTC. Translated: CASSPEGAGVETQYF. Full variable domain (rest looked up from reference TRBV5-1 and TRBJ2-5): KAGVTQTPRYLIKTRGQQVTLSCSPISGHRSVSWYQQTPGQGLQFLFEYFSETQRNKGNFPGRFSGRQFSNSRSEMNVSTLELGDSALYLCASSPEGAGVETQYFGPGTRLLVL.

The chain is built from TRBV7-9 and TRBJ2-1, with a tentative D call TRBD1 (6 bases). Germline-derived CDR1 and CDR2 are SEHNR and FQNEAQ (reference sequence). V was cut by 2 bases and J by 5 bases, with 13 bases left in between. The CDR3 loop spans 15 amino acids. CDR3: CASSLTTGYDNEQFF. CDR3 sequence (DNA): TGTGCCAGCAGCTTAACAACAGGGTACGACAATGAGCAGTTCTTC.